The sequence of this T cell receptor beta chain was determined in a study of blood T cell repertoires in COVID-19. Across the study: From T cells, B-cell-depleted T cells, or PBMCs came the material, which was cDNA or gDNA.

Germline-derived CDR1 and CDR2 are SGHRS and YFSETQ. The CDR3 extends over 13 amino acids. Trimming cost V 5 bases and J 7 bases, with 15 bases left between them. Assay: immunoSEQ multiplex PCR; the TCRdb copy retains only in-frame clones and omits some. The data show a few hundred thousand clones, with roughly 91% seen just once and more than 9.5% held by the top ten. This sequence originates from a woman in her 30s with COVID-19, enrolled during active disease. What was sequenced was peripheral blood. The V and J genes are TRBV5-1 and TRBJ1-1; tentative D call: TRBD1 (6 bases). The CDR3 reads CASRYGGRNEAFF. The CDR3, as DNA: TGCGCCAGCAGGTACGGGGGGCGAAATGAAGCTTTCTTT.